The entry that follows covers one T cell receptor (beta chain) sequence. It lacks a known antigen. Qualities for individual bases were not recorded, and no much larger clone is one base off. The cohort comprised fewer than 700 healthy bone marrow donors. At the time of sampling, every cohort member was nominally healthy, though immune exposures that went unrecorded were likely present. The donor tested CMV seronegative and was one of the 352 seronegative cohort members. Each donor provided a peripheral blood sample, and peripheral blood mononuclear cells were used for TCR beta sequencing. Genomic DNA extraction from the blood cell samples was performed with the Qiagen DNeasy Blood Extraction Kit. The library was made by the immunoSEQ multiplex PCR assay. For the multiplex PCR, a mixture combining 60 forward primers for TCR Vbeta segments and 13 reverse primers for TCR Jbeta segments was used. Amplification of the CDR3 region of rearranged TCR beta genes was performed with a multiplex PCR assay on genomic DNA. On the Illumina HiSeq System, the amplified TCR beta libraries were sequenced as 87-base-pair reads. In the source study's methods: A later analysis counted 65 million to 90 million unique TCR beta chains across the 550 to 750 repertoires, and some 11 million of these chains were shared by at least two donors. A nearest-neighbor algorithm error-corrected the raw reads and collapsed the reads into unique sequences, merging closely related sequences to remove PCR and sequencing errors. CDR3 sequences were aligned to IMGT reference sequences to assign V, D and J gene segments. For a sequence to be retained, a match of at least six nucleotides to both a V gene segment and a J gene segment was required. Rearrangements were called productive when the CDR3 lacked stop codons and stayed in frame with V and J; all others were non-productive. CDR3 was defined according to IMGT convention as the region running from the second conserved V-encoded cysteine to the conserved J-encoded phenylalanine. The earlier analysis of a few hundred of the donors excluded sequences that lacked an unambiguous match to a single V gene segment. In an earlier analysis of several hundred of the donors, a V segment was called functional when productive rearrangements were above 56.7%, and segregating when the standard deviation between donors exceeded 5%. A statistical classification framework was built for diagnosing cytomegalovirus status from the catalog of TCR beta chain sequences. In a later analysis, TCR nucleotide sequences were compared against IMGT/GENE-DB human TR gene sequences so that V and J genes could be assigned. In a later analysis, CDR3 sequences and most-parsimonious VDJ recombination scenarios were assigned using the TCRdist pipeline. In a later analysis, every TCR beta chain was defined by the combination of its CDR3 amino acid sequence and its V-gene family, and reads without a unique V-gene family were dropped. A later analysis removed several hundred highly shared, low-generation-probability nucleotide sequences to deal with suspected cross-contamination and a sequencing artifact. A later analysis calculated a clonal expansion index for each public chain from normalized within-repertoire ranks of inferred template counts. In a later analysis, generation probabilities were computed with a VDJ recombination model fitted to out-of-frame rearrangements, and the resulting probabilities were checked against IGoR. Hypergeometric tests were used in a later analysis to score TCR-TCR, TCR-HLA and TCR-CMV co-occurrence, with a repertoire-size bias correction applied to the TCR pairs. To estimate false discovery rates, a later analysis permuted the HLA or CMV assignments 20 times. In a later analysis, co-occurring TCRs were grouped using DBSCAN, with TCRdist sequence similarity added in when clustering inside HLA-allele-positive subsets. For co-occurrence clustering, repertoires with fewer than 30,000 or more than 120,000 public chains were excluded, along with 5 or 6 repertoires with anomalous nucleotide sharing. TCRdb stores this immuneACCESS table with in-frame sequences only. Part of the clones is absent; in the studies checked, under half of the shortfall reflects unresolved V genes, and no reason is known for the rest. V, J and clone size derive from that table, while D and trimming were established from the DNA sequence. In all, the sample holds roughly 200,000 clones, and roughly four fifths of those were seen once. Of the sample, around 1.6% falls within the top ten clones.

The data are from a study of cytomegalovirus exposure and HLA in healthy donors (dated by TCRdb to between 2016 and 2019). Looking at the study overall: According to an earlier analysis of several hundred of the donors, roughly 180 million T cells yielded 100 million or so unique TCR beta sequences and 276 Gb of sequence data. In the later analysis, no new phenotypic data were used to find candidate immune exposures; instead, reliance was placed on TCR beta sequences and their occurrence across donors. The study aimed to test whether signatures of past pathogen exposure could be identified by cataloging public T cell receptors. Using immunosequencing, the study profiled T cell repertoires from around 680 subjects and related those repertoires to cytomegalovirus serostatus. Besides the first cohort of around 700 subjects, a separate validation cohort made up of roughly 130 different subjects was used. In a later analysis, previously published TCR beta repertoires from several hundred donors were re-analyzed and high-resolution HLA genotyping was added so that TCR occurrence patterns could be studied. A later genetic analysis used genome-wide SNP genotypes for about three fifths of the 666 donors, treating that subset as a discovery cohort. Of the 398 genotyped donors, about 80% fell in the genetic ancestry cluster associated with self-reported Caucasian donors. Alongside the repertoire data, information on donor age, sex, ethnicity and CMV serostatus was compiled. All discovery cohort repertoires had been generated on a single sequencing platform. An earlier analysis of approximately 640 of the donors applied high-throughput TCR beta sequencing to assess whether each TCR beta V gene segment acted as functional or pseudogenic. Across about 380 genotyped donors of the cohort, an average of about 220,000 unique TCR beta nucleotide sequences per donor were sequenced, and 15% to 20% of those sequences were non-productive. Four to six DR-DQ haplotypes were handled as single units for association and clustering, since linkage in the cohort was strong. About 320 gigabases of sequencing data and roughly 90 million unique TCR sequences were included in an early release covering about 700 HLA-typed donors. Typing coverage varied by locus: roughly 629-640 donors for A, B, C, DRB1 and DQB1; about 520 for DQA1; over 600 for DPA1; 450 to 480 for DPB1. HLA typing included class I and class II loci at four-digit resolution. High-throughput TCR immunosequencing, statistical association of individual TCRs with disease status, and machine learning were combined to predict cytomegalovirus infection status. What the research found in general, with its limitations: A later analysis found that HLA-associated TCR beta chains were more clonally expanded and had lower generation probabilities than equally common non-associated chains. Because HLA typing was missing for some donors at each locus, association tests included only the typed subset. In an earlier analysis of 587 of the donors, most TCR beta V segments were observed in productive rearrangements about 87% or about 30% of the time, broadly matching IMGT annotations. Several of the top co-occurrence clusters appeared to be linked to parvovirus B19, influenza, CMV and Epstein-Barr virus, according to a later analysis. Because counts were too low, 15 to 20 rarely observed V segments, including chromosome 9 orphons, were left out of the earlier analysis of about 500 of the donors. Immune exposure information for the cohort was limited to CMV serostatus. Strong co-occurrence of HLA alleles, especially DR and DQ, made assigning TCR associations to individual alleles difficult. According to a later genetic analysis, donors in an Asian-associated ancestry cluster had fewer N-insertions in productive TCRs than the approximately 650-donor mean. Linkage disequilibrium might explain the correlated functional status among segregating V segments, but an unknown experimental factor could not be excluded. A few of the identified cytomegalovirus-associated TCR beta chains were confirmed in vitro to be specific for cytomegalovirus antigens. At a false discovery rate of 0.05, a later analysis linked 16,951 TCR beta sequences to specific HLA alleles. In a later analysis, most CMV-associated TCR beta chains were found to appear HLA-restricted, with HLA associations seemingly driven largely by CMV exposure. The presence/absence analyses assumed that sequencing depth was roughly uniform across donors, and that assumption may not be true. Most TCR sequences were seen in very few donors, while some public TCRs were found in many individuals. This cohort had only TCR beta chains sequenced, and the lack of alpha or paired-chain data limited which features could be detected. A later analysis found that TCR association rates varied across HLA loci, with DRB1 alleles showing the most associated TCRs and HLA-C alleles the fewest. A further reported finding was that TCR beta sequences accurately predicted the HLA-A and HLA-B alleles for most subjects in the first cohort. The authors suggested that the approach could potentially be extended to other disease states and immunological phenotypes. A total of 164 TCR beta chains were listed by the study as associated with cytomegalovirus. A cluster of highly shared sequence variants was judged likely to represent a technical artifact of the sequencing pipeline. V-gene and J-gene trimming of TCR beta chains was associated with a missense DCLRE1C variant in a later genetic analysis, and the association was replicated in an independent cohort. The classifier was reported to diagnose cytomegalovirus status with high specificity and sensitivity in both the original cohort and the validation cohort.

The origin of this receptor is a man aged 50 to 59 in good health and CMV-seronegative. The sequencing input was PBMCs.

The CDR3 region has the sequence CAISVGALLSYNEQFF. The DNA sequence is as follows: TGTGCCATCAGTGTAGGGGCTCTTCTCTCCTACAATGAGCAGTTCTTC. The sequence is built from TRBV10-3 and TRBJ2-1; a tentative D call is TRBD1 (5 bases match). As encoded in the germline V gene, CDR1 is ENHRY while CDR2 is SYGVKD. V is reduced by 4 bases and J by 0 bases, leaving a spacing of 13 bases between them. Including cysteine and phenylalanine, the CDR3 has 16 amino acids. CDR3 DNA is the only sequence kept; it has 48 bases, read in frame from the first base.